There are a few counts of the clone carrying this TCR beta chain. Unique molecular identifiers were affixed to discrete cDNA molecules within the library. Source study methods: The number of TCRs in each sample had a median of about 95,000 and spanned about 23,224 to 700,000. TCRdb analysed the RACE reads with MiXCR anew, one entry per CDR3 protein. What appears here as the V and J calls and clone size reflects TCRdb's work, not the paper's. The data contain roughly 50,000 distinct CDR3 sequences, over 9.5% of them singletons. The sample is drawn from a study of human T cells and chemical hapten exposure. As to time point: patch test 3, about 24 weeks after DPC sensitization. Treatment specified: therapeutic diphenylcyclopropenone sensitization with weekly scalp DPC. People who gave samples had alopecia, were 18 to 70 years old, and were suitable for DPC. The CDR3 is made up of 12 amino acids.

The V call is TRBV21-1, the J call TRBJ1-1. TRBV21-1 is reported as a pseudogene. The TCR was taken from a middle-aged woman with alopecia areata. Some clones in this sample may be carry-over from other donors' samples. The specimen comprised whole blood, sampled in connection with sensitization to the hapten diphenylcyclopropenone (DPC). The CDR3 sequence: CASKVVRTEAFF. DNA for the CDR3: TGTGCCAGCAAAGTAGTTCGAACTGAAGCTTTCTTT.